This T cell receptor (beta chain) emerged from a study of T cells in narcolepsy. Regarding the study as a whole: Some memory CD4+ repertoires had no autoreactive clone sequences.

The assay was immunoSEQ multiplex PCR, and TCRdb's table has in-frame clones only and misses some. Of around 25,000 clones in the sample, approximately 80% were seen once. Comment on this clone: As yet, its antigen is unknown.

The sample consisted of memory (CD45RA-) CD4+ T cells from blood. The origin of this receptor is a human donor in good health.

CDR3 sequence reads: CASSKDITPLHF. The CDR3 DNA reads as TGTGCCAGCAGCAAGGACATTACACCCCTCCACTTT. V gene TRBV7-9 combines with J gene TRBJ1-6, with D possibly matching TRBD1 (5 bases). V was trimmed by 5 bases and J by 11 bases, leaving 10 bases between them. This CDR3 is 12 amino acids long. Germline assignment: CDR1 SEHNR and CDR2 FQNEAQ (reference sequence).